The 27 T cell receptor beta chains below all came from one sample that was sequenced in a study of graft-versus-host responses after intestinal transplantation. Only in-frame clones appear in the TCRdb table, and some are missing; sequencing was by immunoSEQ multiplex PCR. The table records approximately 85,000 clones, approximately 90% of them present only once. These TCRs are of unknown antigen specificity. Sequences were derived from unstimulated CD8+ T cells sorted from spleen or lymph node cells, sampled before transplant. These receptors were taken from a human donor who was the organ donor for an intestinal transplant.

Here the CDR3 DNA reads TGTGCCAGCGGGGGAAACTATGGCTACACCTTC. This gives the protein CASGGNYGYTF. The genes are TRBV9 and TRBJ1-2, with a tentative D call TRBD1 (5 bases). This CDR3 region has 11 residues. V was clipped by 7 bases and J by 2 bases, with 6 bases between them. Per germline, CDR1 SGDLS and CDR2 YYNGEE.

The CDR3 nucleotides are TGTGCCAGCAGCCGACCTAACACCGGGGAGCTGTTTTTT. Its protein is CASSRPNTGELFF. V is TRBV7-9 and J is TRBJ2-2, with no clear D. The CDR3 loop spans 13 amino acids. V lost 5 bases to trimming and J lost 2 bases, with 6 bases between them. Germline lookup yields CDR1 SEHNR and CDR2 FQNEAQ (reference sequence).

The CDR3 DNA is TGTGCCAGCAGCTTAGAGGGACTAGCGGGGAAGGGGGATACGCAGTATTTT. This encodes CASSLEGLAGKGDTQYF. The chain joins TRBV7-9 to TRBJ2-3; 13 bases align to TRBD2. The V and J ends lost 1 base and 6 bases, in that order; junction bases with no gene match: 7. The CDR3 extends over 17 amino acids. Per the germline V gene, CDR1 is SEHNR and CDR2 is FQNEAQ (reference sequence).

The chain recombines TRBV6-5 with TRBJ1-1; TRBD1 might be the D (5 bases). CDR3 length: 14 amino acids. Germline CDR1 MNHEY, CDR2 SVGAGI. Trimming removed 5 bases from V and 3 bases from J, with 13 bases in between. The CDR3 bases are TGTGCCAGCAGTACGGCTCGGGGGGACACTGAAGCTTTCTTT. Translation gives CASSTARGDTEAFF.

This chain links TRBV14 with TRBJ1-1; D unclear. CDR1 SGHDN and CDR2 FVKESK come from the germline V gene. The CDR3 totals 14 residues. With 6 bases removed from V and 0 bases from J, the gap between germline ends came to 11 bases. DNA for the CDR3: TGTGCCAGCAGAGGTCCCAGCCTGAACACTGAAGCTTTCTTT. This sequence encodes CASRGPSLNTEAFF.

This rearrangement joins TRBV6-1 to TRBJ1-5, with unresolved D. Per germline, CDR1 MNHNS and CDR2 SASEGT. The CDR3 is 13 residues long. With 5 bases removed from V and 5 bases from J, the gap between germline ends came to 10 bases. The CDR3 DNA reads TGTGCCAGCAGTCCGGCCGGGGATCAGCCCCAGCATTTT. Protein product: CASSPAGDQPQHF.

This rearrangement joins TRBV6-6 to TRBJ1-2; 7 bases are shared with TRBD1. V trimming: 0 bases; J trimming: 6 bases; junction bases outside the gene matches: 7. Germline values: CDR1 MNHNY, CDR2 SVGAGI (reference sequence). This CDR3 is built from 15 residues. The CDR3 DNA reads TGTGCCAGCAGTTACTCGGTTTTCCAGGGGGATGGCTACACCTTC. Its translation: CASSYSVFQGDGYTF.

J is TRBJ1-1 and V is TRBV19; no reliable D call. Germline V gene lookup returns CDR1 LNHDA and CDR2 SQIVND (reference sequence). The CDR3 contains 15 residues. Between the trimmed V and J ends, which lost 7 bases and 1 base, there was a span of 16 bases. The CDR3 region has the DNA TGTGCCAGTACCGACGGGCCCTATAGGAACACTGAAGCTTTCTTT. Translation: CASTDGPYRNTEAFF. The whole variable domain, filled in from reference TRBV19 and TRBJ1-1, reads DGGITQSPKYLFRKEGQNVTLSCEQNLNHDAMYWYRQDPGQGLRLIYYSQIVNDFQKGDIAEGYSVSREKKESFPLTVTSAQKNPTAFYLCASTDGPYRNTEAFFGQGTRLTVV.

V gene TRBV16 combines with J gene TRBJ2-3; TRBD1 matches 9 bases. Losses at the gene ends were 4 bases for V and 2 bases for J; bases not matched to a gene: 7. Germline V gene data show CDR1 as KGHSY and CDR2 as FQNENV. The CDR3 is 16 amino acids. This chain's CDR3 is CASSPSGQGFTDTQYF. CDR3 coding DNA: TGTGCCAGCAGCCCCTCGGGACAGGGTTTCACAGATACGCAGTATTTT.

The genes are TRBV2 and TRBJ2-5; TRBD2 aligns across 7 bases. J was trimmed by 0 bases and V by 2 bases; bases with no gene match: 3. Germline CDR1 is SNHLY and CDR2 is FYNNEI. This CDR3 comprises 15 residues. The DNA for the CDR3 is TGTGCCAGCAGTGAACCTAGCGGAAACCAAGAGACCCAGTACTTC. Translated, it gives CASSEPSGNQETQYF.

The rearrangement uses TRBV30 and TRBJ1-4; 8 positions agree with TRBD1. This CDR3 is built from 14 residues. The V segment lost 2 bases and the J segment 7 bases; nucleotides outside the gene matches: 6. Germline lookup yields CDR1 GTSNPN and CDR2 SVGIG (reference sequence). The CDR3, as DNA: TGTGCCTGGAGTACTCAGGGGGCGGGTGAAAAACTGTTTTTT. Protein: CAWSTQGAGEKLFF.

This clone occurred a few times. The CDR3: CASSPRVEGYGYTF. The CDR3 DNA is TGTGCCAGCAGCCCCAGGGTGGAGGGCTATGGCTACACCTTC. The chain couples TRBV14 to TRBJ1-2, with D tentatively TRBD1 (5 bases). V lost 4 bases and J lost 4, with 13 bases in between. The CDR3 is 14 residues long. In germline, CDR1 is SGHDN, CDR2 FVKESK.

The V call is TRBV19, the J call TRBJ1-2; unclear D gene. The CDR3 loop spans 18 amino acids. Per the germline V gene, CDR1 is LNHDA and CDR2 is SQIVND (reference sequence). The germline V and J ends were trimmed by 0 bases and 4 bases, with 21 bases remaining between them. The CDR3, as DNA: TGTGCCAGTAGTATAGATTTGGGCATATCGATCGATTCCTATGGCTACACCTTC. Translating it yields CASSIDLGISIDSYGYTF.

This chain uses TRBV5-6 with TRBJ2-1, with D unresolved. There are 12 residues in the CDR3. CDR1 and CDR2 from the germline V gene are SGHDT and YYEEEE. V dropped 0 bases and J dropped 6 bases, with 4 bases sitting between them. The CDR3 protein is CASSLGRNEQFF. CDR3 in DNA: TGTGCCAGCAGCTTGGGGCGCAATGAGCAGTTCTTC.

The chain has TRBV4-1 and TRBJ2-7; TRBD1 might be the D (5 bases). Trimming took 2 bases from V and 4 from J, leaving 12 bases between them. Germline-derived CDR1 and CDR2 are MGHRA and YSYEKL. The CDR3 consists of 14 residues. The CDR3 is CASSQNPGWYEQYF. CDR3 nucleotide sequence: TGCGCCAGCAGCCAAAACCCAGGGTGGTACGAGCAGTACTTC.

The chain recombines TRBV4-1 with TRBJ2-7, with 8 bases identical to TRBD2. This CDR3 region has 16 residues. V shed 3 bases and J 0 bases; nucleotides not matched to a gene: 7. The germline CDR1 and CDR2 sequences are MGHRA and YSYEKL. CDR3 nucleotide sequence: TGCGCCAGCAGCCACCCCACTAGCGGAGCCTCCTACGAGCAGTACTTC. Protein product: CASSHPTSGASYEQYF.

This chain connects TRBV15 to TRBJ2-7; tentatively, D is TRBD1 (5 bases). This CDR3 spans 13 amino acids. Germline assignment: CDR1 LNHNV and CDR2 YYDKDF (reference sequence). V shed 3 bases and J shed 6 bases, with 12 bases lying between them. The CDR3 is CATSSLTGSEQYF. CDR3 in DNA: TGTGCCACCAGCAGCCTCACAGGATCCGAGCAGTACTTC.

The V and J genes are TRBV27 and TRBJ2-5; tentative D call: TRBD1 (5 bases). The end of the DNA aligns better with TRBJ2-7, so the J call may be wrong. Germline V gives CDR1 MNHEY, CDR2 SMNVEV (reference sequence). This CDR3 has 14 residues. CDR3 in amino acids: CASSPTAGSYEQYF. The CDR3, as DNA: TGTGCCAGCAGTCCAACCGCAGGGTCCTACGAGCAGTACTTC.

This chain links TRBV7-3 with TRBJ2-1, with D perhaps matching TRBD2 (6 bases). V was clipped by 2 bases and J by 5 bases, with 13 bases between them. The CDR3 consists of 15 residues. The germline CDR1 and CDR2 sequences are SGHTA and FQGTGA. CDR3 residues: CASSLLASRDNEQFF. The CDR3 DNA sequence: TGTGCCAGCAGCTTACTAGCGTCAAGGGACAATGAGCAGTTCTTC.

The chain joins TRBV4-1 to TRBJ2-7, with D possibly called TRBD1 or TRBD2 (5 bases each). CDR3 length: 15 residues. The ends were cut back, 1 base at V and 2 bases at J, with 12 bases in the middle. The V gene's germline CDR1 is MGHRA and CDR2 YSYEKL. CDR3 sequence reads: CASSQGEGRAYEQYF. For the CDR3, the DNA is TGCGCCAGCAGCCAAGGTGAGGGGCGCGCCTACGAGCAGTACTTC.

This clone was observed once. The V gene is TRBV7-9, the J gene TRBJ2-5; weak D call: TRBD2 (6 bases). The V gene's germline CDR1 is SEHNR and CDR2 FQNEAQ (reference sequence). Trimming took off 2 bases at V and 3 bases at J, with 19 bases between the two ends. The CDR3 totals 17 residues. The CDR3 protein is CASSLYGLAFPEETQYF. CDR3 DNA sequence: TGTGCCAGCAGCTTATACGGGCTAGCGTTCCCTGAAGAGACCCAGTACTTC. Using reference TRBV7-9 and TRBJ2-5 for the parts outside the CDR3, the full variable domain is DTGVSQNPRHKITKRGQNVTFRCDPISEHNRLYWYRQTLGQGPEFLTYFQNEAQLEKSRLLSDRFSAERPKGSFSTLEIQRTEQGDSAMYLCASSLYGLAFPEETQYFGPGTRLLVL.

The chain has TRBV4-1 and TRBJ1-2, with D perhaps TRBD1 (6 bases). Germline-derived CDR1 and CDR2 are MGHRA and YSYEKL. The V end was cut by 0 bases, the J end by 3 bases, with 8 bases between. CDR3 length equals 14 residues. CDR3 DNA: TGCGCCAGCAGCCAAGACAGGGGTGACTATGGCTACACCTTC. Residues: CASSQDRGDYGYTF.

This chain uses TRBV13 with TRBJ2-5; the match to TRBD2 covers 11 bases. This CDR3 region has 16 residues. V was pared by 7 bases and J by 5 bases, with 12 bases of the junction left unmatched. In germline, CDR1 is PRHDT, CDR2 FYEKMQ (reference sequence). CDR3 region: CASNIAGGPRDETQYF. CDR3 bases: TGTGCCAGCAACATAGCGGGAGGGCCTCGGGATGAGACCCAGTACTTC.

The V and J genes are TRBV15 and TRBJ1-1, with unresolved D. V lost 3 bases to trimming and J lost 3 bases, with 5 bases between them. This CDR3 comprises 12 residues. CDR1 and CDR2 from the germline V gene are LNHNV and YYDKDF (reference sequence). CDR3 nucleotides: TGTGCCACCAGCAGGGCATACACTGAAGCTTTCTTT. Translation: CATSRAYTEAFF. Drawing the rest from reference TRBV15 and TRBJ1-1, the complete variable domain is DAMVIQNPRYQVTQFGKPVTLSCSQTLNHNVMYWYQQKSSQAPKLLFHYYDKDFNNEADTPDNFQSRRPNTSFCFLDIRSPGLGDTAMYLCATSRAYTEAFFGQGTRLTVV.

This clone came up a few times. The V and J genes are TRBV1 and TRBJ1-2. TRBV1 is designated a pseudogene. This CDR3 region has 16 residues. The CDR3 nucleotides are TGCACCAGCAGTCCCGGTGCCCCGGGAGACTCCTATGGCTACACCTTC. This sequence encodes CTSSPGAPGDSYGYTF.

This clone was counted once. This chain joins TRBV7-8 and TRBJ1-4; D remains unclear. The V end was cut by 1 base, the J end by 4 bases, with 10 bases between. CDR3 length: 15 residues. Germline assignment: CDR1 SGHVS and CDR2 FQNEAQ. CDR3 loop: CASSLVGRGNEKLFF. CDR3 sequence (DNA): TGTGCCAGCAGCTTAGTCGGGAGAGGTAATGAAAAACTGTTTTTT.

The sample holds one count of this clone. This CDR3 reads CASSLDSWGTGNEQFF. CDR3 DNA: TGCGCCAGCAGCTTGGACAGTTGGGGGACCGGCAATGAGCAGTTCTTC. V and J are TRBV5-1 and TRBJ2-1; D is tentatively TRBD1 or TRBD2 (5 bases each). CDR1 is SGHRS, CDR2 YFSETQ, per germline. The V and J ends lost 0 bases and 6 bases respectively, with 16 bases between them. This CDR3 comprises 16 residues. Based on the CDR3 plus reference TRBV5-1 and TRBJ2-1, the full variable domain is KAGVTQTPRYLIKTRGQQVTLSCSPISGHRSVSWYQQTPGQGLQFLFEYFSETQRNKGNFPGRFSGRQFSNSRSEMNVSTLELGDSALYLCASSLDSWGTGNEQFFGPGTRLTVL.